This T cell receptor (beta chain) stems from a study of radiotherapy plus CTLA-4 blockade in lung cancer. Regarding the study as a whole: Expansion in blood of tumor-derived TCR clones was seen after radiotherapy plus ipilimumab. The best predictor of response was reported to be early blood T cell clone dynamics, with interferon-beta.

Here immunoSEQ multiplex PCR was the method, and the copy in TCRdb shows in-frame clones only, minus some. In the table there are about 38,000 clones, about 68% of which are singletons. Germline V gives CDR1 SNHLY, CDR2 FYNNEI. Trimming took off 5 bases at V and 0 bases at J, with 7 bases between the two ends. The CDR3 has 13 residues. In this sample, this clone turned up once. What it binds is not known. This rearrangement joins TRBV2 to TRBJ1-2; D gene ambiguous. The TCR was taken from a human donor with non-small cell lung cancer who had stable disease on radiotherapy plus ipilimumab. Sequenced here: peripheral blood, sampled from a patient treated with radiotherapy plus ipilimumab. CDR3 DNA sequence: TGTGCCAGCAGTAGGGCAGCTAACTATGGCTACACCTTC. Translated, it gives CASSRAANYGYTF.